This T cell receptor (beta chain) stems from a study of T-cell reconstitution after alpha-beta-depleted transplantation in children. The CDR3 is 14 amino acids. Trimming took off 4 bases at V and 4 bases at J, with 17 bases between the two ends. Germline CDR1 reads DFQATT; CDR2 reads SNEGSKA (reference sequence). A TCRbeta library incorporating unique molecular identifiers was prepared. Via MiXCR, TCRdb re-called the PCR reads, giving one row per CDR3 protein. Seen here are a few hundred thousand distinct CDR3 sequences, approximately 13% observed once, and the top ten hold 2% to 2.5%. This clonotype occurred a few times.

This receptor was taken from a male patient younger than 18 who had a stem cell transplant for acute myeloid leukemia, so the T cells may come from the graft donor. Sequencing used PBMCs, mostly from graft donor cells, obtained 360 days after TCRalphabeta/CD19-depleted stem cell transplant. The chain employs TRBV20-1 and TRBJ2-7, with TRBD2 as a possible D gene (6 bases). CDR3 in DNA: TGCAGTGCTAAAACTCCGGGGGAATATTACGAGCAGTACTTC. Its translation: CSAKTPGEYYEQYF.